The sequence of this TCR beta chain was determined in a study of blood T cell repertoires in COVID-19. Across the study: Samples came from the United States, Italy and Spain, spanning acute and convalescent COVID-19.

V lost 7 bases and J 0 bases, leaving 13 bases between the germline ends. The CDR3 is made up of 14 amino acids. Germline CDR1 reads SQVTM; CDR2 reads ANQGSEA. Source study methods: Estimation of nucleated cell counts was performed using reference gene primer amplification. Some clones are missing from TCRdb's copy, which holds only in-frame ones; the method was immunoSEQ multiplex PCR. V and J calls and clone size are as listed in that table; D and trimming were resolved from the DNA. Of roughly 100,000 clones listed, 86% were seen once; the top ten hold more than 1.5%. The sample was peripheral blood. This receptor was identified in a man at least 80 years old with acute or convalescent COVID-19. The gene calls are TRBV29-1 and TRBJ2-1, with D tentatively TRBD2 (6 bases). The CDR3: CSAGLPSSYNEQFF. CDR3 coding DNA: TGCAGCGCGGGACTTCCGAGCTCCTACAATGAGCAGTTCTTC.